This T cell receptor (beta chain) comes out of a study of shared clonotypes between healthy human individuals. Study-wide context: Three plates were used per donor for CD4 naive, three for CD4 memory, two for CD8 naive and one for CD8 memory.

Whole-study findings and limits: Enrolling few donors narrowed the genetic and exposure-history diversity that was represented.

Germline values: CDR1 SGHRS, CDR2 YFSETQ. V gave up 0 bases and J gave up 2 bases, with 6 bases separating them. CDR3 length equals 13 residues. Each cell subset's genomic DNA was divided evenly among several immunoSEQ plates. Some clones are missing from TCRdb's copy, which holds only in-frame ones; the method was immunoSEQ multiplex PCR. The sample consists of 600,000 to 750,000 clones, around 70% of them appearing once. With regard to this clone: Its antigen is still unknown.

The receptor comes from a woman younger than 45 in good health. Source material: memory CD4+ T cells sorted from blood. Subset indicated: CD45RA-negative fraction. The chain has TRBV5-1 and TRBJ2-7; D is uncertain. Here the CDR3 DNA reads TGCGCCAGCAGCTTGGGCTCCACCTACGAGCAGTACTTC. Translation: CASSLGSTYEQYF.